The sequence of this T cell receptor beta chain was determined in a study of beta chain features in type 1 diabetes. The wider study: Patients were similar to healthy donors in age and gender (as well as in cell yields). General observations from the study: For Type 1 diabetes patients, all four CD4+ subsets carried TCRB CDR3s that were moderately but significantly shorter. It was not settled here whether HLA type affects TCRB rearrangement. VDJ junctions from type 1 diabetes patients carried fewer insertions and larger deletions.

The CDR3 runs to 13 residues. V was clipped by 8 bases and J by 0 bases, with 8 bases between them. CDR1 is MNHEY and CDR2 is SVGAGI in the germline V gene. The investigators reverse transcribed all of the isolated RNA, so they sequenced expressed TCRB transcripts. Produced via immunoSEQ multiplex PCR; TCRdb's table is partial and in-frame only. The sample lists around 100,000 clones, over 25% seen once, with about 0.49% in the top ten. About this clone: The antigen remains unidentified.

The origin of this receptor is a woman aged 18-29 years with type 1 diabetes. The sequenced sample was central memory CD4+ T cells from blood. The chain combines TRBV6-5 with TRBJ1-3; D is unresolved. CDR3 residues: CASGGGSGNTIYF. The CDR3 nucleotides are TGTGCCAGCGGCGGAGGCTCTGGAAACACCATATATTTT.